This TCR beta chain came from a study of T-cell reconstitution after alpha-beta-depleted transplantation in children. Study observations and caveats: In patients about two months after transplant, alpha-beta T cells reportedly arose from several hundred expanded graft clones.

Preparing the TCRbeta library involved the use of unique molecular identifiers. TCRdb analysed the PCR reads with MiXCR anew, one entry per CDR3 protein. The sample includes about a million distinct CDR3 sequences, 25% to 30% of them seen just once. This clonotype was detected only a few times. Antigen unknown. Here the sequenced sample was PBMCs, mostly from graft donor cells, taken 360 days after TCRalphabeta/CD19-depleted stem cell transplant. This TCR was recovered from a boy in the first two years of life who had a stem cell transplant for SCID, so the T cells may come from the graft donor.

CDR3 nucleotides: TGTGCCATCAGTGAGTCAGGGCTAGCGGGACAAGAGACCCAGTACTTC. This translates into CAISESGLAGQETQYF. The chain employs TRBV10-3 and TRBJ2-5; TRBD2 aligns across 9 bases. CDR1 and CDR2 from the germline V gene are ENHRY and SYGVKD. Unmatched junction bases numbered 4, after V lost 0 bases and J lost 2 bases. CDR3 size: 16 residues.